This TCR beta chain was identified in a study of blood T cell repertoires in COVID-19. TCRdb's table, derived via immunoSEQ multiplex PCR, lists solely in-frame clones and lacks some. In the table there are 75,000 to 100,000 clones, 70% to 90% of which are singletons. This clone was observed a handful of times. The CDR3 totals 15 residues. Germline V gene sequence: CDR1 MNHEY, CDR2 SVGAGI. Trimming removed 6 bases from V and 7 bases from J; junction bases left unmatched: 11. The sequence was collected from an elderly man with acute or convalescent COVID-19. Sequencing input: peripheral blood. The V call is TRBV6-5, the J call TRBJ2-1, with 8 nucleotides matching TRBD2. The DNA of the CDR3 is TGTGCCAGCAGAAAGGGAGCGGGAGCGGGGAATGAGCAGTTCTTC. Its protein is CASRKGAGAGNEQFF.